These 12 T cell receptor beta chains were sequenced from one sample in a study of cytomegalovirus exposure and HLA in healthy donors (dated 2017 in TCRdb). Libraries were built with the immunoSEQ multiplex PCR assay. The multiplex PCR relied on a mix of 60 forward primers for TCR Vbeta segments and 13 reverse primers for TCR Jbeta segments. TCRdb mirrors the immuneACCESS table, restricted to in-frame sequences. Some clones are absent from its copies; in checked studies, under half trace to an unresolved V gene, and the reason for the others is unknown. The sample has under 110,000 clones on record, roughly 85% of them singletons. Jointly, the top ten make up approximately 3.9% of the sample. The source material was PBMCs. The receptor source for this set is a young man in good health and CMV-seronegative.

The rearrangement joins TRBV28 to TRBJ1-5, with D possibly being TRBD1 (6 bases). Trimming removed 7 bases from V and 6 bases from J, with 16 bases in between. Germline V lookup: CDR1 MDHEN, CDR2 SYDVKM. The CDR3 spans 14 residues. The CDR3 sequence is CASTPWGGTQPQHF. For the CDR3, the DNA is TGTGCCAGCACCCCTTGGGGGGGCACTCAGCCCCAGCATTTT.

The CDR3 is CASSLPGHVTDTQYF. In nucleotides, the CDR3 is TGTGCCAGCAGTTTACCGGGACATGTCACAGATACGCAGTATTTT. The chain has TRBV27 and TRBJ2-3; perhaps TRBD1 as D (6 bases). The V gene's germline CDR1 is MNHEY and CDR2 SMNVEV (reference sequence). The V end was cut by 2 bases, the J end by 2 bases, with 11 bases between. The CDR3 length is 15 residues.

The chain employs TRBV29-1 and TRBJ1-1; no reliable D call. V lost 1 base and J lost 5, with 14 bases in between. Germline CDR1 SQVTM, CDR2 ANQGSEA. This CDR3 is 14 amino acids long. This chain's CDR3 is CSVEVVGVETEAFF. CDR3 in DNA: TGCAGCGTTGAAGTTGTCGGGGTTGAGACTGAAGCTTTCTTT.

The chain uses TRBV19 and TRBJ1-5; D remains ambiguous. Trimming stripped 3 bases from V and 3 bases from J, with 12 bases between. This CDR3 is built from 15 residues. Germline loops: CDR1 LNHDA, CDR2 SQIVND (reference sequence). This chain's CDR3 is CASSIRGQANQPQHF. CDR3 sequence (DNA): TGTGCCAGTAGTATCCGCGGGCAGGCCAATCAGCCCCAGCATTTT.

The CDR3 nucleotides read TGTGCCAGCAGTCTTGGACTAGCGGACACGCAGTATTTT. It specifies CASSLGLADTQYF. The chain links TRBV2 to TRBJ2-3, with TRBD2 matching over 10 bases. In germline, CDR1 is SNHLY, CDR2 FYNNEI. The V segment lost 5 bases and the J segment 9 bases; nucleotides outside the gene matches: 5. The CDR3 is 13 amino acids.

The gene calls are TRBV27 and TRBJ2-7, with D maybe TRBD1 (6 bases). Per germline, CDR1 MNHEY and CDR2 SMNVEV (reference sequence). This CDR3 contains 14 residues. The ends were cut back, 5 bases at V and 9 bases at J, with 20 bases in the middle. CDR3 in DNA: TGTGCCAGCAGTGTGGACAGTGGGGGATTGCGGCAGTACTTC. Protein sequence: CASSVDSGGLRQYF.

This chain joins TRBV9 and TRBJ2-5; D uncertain. Trimming pared 4 bases from V and 4 bases from J, leaving 8 bases between. Germline loops: CDR1 SGDLS, CDR2 YYNGEE. The CDR3 extends over 12 amino acids. The CDR3 loop reads CASSPSGETQYF. CDR3 nucleotides: TGTGCCAGCAGCCCTTCAGGAGAGACCCAGTACTTC.

The chain combines TRBV9 with TRBJ2-7; TRBD1 matches at 9 bases. The V segment lost 4 bases and the J segment 3 bases; nucleotides outside the gene matches: 11. The CDR3 consists of 16 residues. Germline V gene sequence: CDR1 SGDLS, CDR2 YYNGEE. CDR3 loop: CASSPPGRQGVYEQYF. CDR3 coding DNA: TGTGCCAGCAGCCCCCCTGGCCGACAGGGGGTCTACGAGCAGTACTTC.

V is TRBV2 and J is TRBJ2-5, with a weak D call TRBD1 (5 bases). Germline CDR1 SNHLY, CDR2 FYNNEI. The CDR3 extends over 13 amino acids. V dropped 1 base and J dropped 4 bases, with 7 bases sitting between them. The CDR3, as DNA: TGTGCCAGCAGTGAAGGGGGCAGAGAGACCCAGTACTTC. Translating it yields CASSEGGRETQYF.

The chain recombines TRBV9 with TRBJ2-7; 8 positions agree with TRBD2. The V gene's germline CDR1 is SGDLS and CDR2 YYNGEE. The CDR3 runs 14 residues. Unmatched junction bases numbered 5, after V lost 0 bases and J lost 6 bases. The CDR3 spells CASSVASGSSEQYF. CDR3 sequence (DNA): TGTGCCAGCAGCGTAGCCAGCGGGAGCTCCGAGCAGTACTTC.

The chain employs TRBV6-6 and TRBJ1-6; 7 nucleotides align to TRBD1. Unmatched junction bases numbered 11, after V lost 2 bases and J lost 10 bases. The CDR3 is 16 amino acids. Germline V gene sequence: CDR1 MNHNY, CDR2 SVGAGI (reference sequence). CDR3 nucleotide sequence: TGTGCCAGCAGTTACAGTCACGACAGGGTATGGTCACCCCTCCACTTT. Its translation: CASSYSHDRVWSPLHF.

The chain employs TRBV27 and TRBJ2-7; a possible D gene is TRBD1 (5 bases). The CDR3 consists of 13 residues. From germline, CDR1 is MNHEY and CDR2 SMNVEV (reference sequence). Trimming removed 8 bases from V and 0 bases from J, with 11 bases in between. The CDR3 is CASGLQVSYEQYF. The CDR3 DNA reads TGTGCCAGCGGATTACAGGTCTCCTACGAGCAGTACTTC.